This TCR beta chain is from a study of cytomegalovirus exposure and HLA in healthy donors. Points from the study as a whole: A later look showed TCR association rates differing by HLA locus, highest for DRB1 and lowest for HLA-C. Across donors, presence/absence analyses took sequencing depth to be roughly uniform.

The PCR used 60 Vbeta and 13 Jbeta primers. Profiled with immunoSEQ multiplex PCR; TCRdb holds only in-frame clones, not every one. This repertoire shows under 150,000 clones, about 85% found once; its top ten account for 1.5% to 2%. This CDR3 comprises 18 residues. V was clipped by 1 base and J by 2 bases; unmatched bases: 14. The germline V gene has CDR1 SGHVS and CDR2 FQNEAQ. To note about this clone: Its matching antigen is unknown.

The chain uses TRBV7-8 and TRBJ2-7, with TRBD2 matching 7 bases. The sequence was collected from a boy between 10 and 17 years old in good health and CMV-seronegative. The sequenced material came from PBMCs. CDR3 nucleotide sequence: TGTGCCAGCAGCTTAGATAGTGTCCGGACTAGAAACCCCTACGAGCAGTACTTC. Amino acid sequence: CASSLDSVRTRNPYEQYF.